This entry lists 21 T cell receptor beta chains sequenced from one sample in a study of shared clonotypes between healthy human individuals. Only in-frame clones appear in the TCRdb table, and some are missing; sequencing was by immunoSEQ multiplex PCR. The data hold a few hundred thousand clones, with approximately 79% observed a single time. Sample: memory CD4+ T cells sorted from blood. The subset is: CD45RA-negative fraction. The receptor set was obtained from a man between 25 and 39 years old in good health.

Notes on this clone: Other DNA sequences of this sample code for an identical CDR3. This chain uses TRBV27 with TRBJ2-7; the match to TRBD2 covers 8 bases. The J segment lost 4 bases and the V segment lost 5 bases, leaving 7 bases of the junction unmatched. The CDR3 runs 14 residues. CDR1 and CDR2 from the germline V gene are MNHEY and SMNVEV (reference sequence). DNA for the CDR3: TGTGCCAGCAGTCAGATAGCGGGGCCTTACGAGCAGTACTTC. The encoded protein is CASSQIAGPYEQYF.

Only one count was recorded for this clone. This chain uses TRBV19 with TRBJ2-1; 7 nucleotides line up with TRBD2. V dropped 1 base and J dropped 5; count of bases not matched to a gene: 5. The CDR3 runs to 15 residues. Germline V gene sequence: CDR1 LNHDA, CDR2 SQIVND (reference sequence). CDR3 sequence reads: CASSIAASGNNEQFF. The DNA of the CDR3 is TGTGCCAGTAGTATAGCGGCTAGCGGAAACAATGAGCAGTTCTTC.

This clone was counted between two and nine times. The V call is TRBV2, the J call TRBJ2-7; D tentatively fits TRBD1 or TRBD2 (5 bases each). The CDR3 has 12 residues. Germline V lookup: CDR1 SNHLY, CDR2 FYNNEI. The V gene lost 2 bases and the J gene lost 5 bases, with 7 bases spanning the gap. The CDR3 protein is CASSEMGHEQYF. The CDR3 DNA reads TGTGCCAGCAGTGAAATGGGACACGAGCAGTACTTC. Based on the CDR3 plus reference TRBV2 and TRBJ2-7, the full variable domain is EPEVTQTPSHQVTQMGQEVILRCVPISNHLYFYWYRQILGQKVEFLVSFYNNEISEKSEIFDDQFSVERPDGSNFTLKIRSTKLEDSAMYFCASSEMGHEQYFGPGTRLTVT.

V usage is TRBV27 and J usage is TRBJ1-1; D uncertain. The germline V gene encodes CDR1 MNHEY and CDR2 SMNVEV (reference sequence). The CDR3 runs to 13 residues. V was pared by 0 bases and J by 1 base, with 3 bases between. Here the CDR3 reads CASSLSENTEAFF. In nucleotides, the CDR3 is TGTGCCAGCAGTTTATCAGAGAACACTGAAGCTTTCTTT.

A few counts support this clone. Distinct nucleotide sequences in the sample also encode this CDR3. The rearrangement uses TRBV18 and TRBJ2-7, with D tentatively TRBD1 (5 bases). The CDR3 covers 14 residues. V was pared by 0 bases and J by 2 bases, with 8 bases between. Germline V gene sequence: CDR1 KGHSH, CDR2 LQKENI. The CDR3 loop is CASSPPGQPYEQYF. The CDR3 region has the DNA TGTGCCAGCTCACCACCGGGGCAGCCCTACGAGCAGTACTTC.

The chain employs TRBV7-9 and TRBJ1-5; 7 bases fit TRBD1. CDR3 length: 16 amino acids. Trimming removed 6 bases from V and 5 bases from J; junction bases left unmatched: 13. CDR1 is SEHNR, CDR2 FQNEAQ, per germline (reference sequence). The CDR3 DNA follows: TGTGCCAGCAGTCAGGGGGACAGCAGGAAGGATCAGCCCCAGCATTTT. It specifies CASSQGDSRKDQPQHF. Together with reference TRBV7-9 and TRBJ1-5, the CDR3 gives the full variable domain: DTGVSQNPRHKITKRGQNVTFRCDPISEHNRLYWYRQTLGQGPEFLTYFQNEAQLEKSRLLSDRFSAERPKGSFSTLEIQRTEQGDSAMYLCASSQGDSRKDQPQHFGDGTRLSIL.

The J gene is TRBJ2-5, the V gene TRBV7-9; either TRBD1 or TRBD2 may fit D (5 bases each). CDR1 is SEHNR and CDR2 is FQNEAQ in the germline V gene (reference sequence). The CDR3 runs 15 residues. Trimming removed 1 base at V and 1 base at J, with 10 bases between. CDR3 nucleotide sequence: TGTGCCAGCAGCTTAGATGGTGGGACCCAAGAGACCCAGTACTTC. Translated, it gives CASSLDGGTQETQYF.

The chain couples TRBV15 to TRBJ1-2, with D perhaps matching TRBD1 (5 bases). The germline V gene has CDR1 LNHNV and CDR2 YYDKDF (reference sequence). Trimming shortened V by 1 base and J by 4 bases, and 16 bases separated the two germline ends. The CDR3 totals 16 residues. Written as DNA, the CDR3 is TGTGCCACCAGCAGAGCCCCTCCTCGGGGGTCCTATGGCTACACCTTC. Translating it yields CATSRAPPRGSYGYTF. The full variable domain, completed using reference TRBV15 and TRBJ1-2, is DAMVIQNPRYQVTQFGKPVTLSCSQTLNHNVMYWYQQKSSQAPKLLFHYYDKDFNNEADTPDNFQSRRPNTSFCFLDIRSPGLGDTAMYLCATSRAPPRGSYGYTFGSGTRLTVV.

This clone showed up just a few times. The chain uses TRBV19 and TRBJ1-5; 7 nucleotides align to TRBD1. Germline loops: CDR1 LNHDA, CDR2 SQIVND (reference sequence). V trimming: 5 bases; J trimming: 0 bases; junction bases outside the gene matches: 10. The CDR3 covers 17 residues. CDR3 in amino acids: CASSRTGGGNSNQPQHF. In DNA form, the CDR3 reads TGTGCCAGTAGTCGGACAGGTGGGGGTAATAGCAATCAGCCCCAGCATTTT.

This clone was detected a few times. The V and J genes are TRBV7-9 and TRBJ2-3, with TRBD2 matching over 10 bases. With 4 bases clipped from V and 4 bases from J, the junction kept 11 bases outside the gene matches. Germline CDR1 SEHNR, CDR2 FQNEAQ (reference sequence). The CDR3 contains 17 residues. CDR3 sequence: CASSSKAGGPLPDTQYF. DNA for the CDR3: TGTGCCAGCAGCTCCAAAGCGGGAGGGCCCCTCCCAGATACGCAGTATTTT. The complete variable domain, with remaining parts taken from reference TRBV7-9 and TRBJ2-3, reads DTGVSQNPRHKITKRGQNVTFRCDPISEHNRLYWYRQTLGQGPEFLTYFQNEAQLEKSRLLSDRFSAERPKGSFSTLEIQRTEQGDSAMYLCASSSKAGGPLPDTQYFGPGTRLTVL.

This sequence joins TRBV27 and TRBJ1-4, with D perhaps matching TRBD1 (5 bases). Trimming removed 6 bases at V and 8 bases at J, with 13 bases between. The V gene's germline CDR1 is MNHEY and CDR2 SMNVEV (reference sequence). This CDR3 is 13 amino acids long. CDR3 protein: CASRSGTVEKLFF. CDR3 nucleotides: TGTGCCAGCAGATCCGGGACGGTAGAAAAACTGTTTTTT.

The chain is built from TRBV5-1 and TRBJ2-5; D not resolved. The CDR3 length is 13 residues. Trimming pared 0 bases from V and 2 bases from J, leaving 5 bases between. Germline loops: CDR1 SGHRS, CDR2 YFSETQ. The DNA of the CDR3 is TGCGCCAGCAGCTTGGCGCGTCAAGAGACCCAGTACTTC. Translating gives CASSLARQETQYF.

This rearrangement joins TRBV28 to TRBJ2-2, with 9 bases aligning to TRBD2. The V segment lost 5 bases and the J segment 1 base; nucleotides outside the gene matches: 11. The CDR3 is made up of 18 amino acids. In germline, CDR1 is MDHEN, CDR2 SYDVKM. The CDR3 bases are TGTGCCAGCAGTCCGCTTCGGGCAGCGGGAGGGAACACCGGGGAGCTGTTTTTT. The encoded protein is CASSPLRAAGGNTGELFF. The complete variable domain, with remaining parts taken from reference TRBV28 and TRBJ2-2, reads DVKVTQSSRYLVKRTGEKVFLECVQDMDHENMFWYRQDPGLGLRLIYFSYDVKMKEKGDIPEGYSVSREKKERFSLILESASTNQTSMYLCASSPLRAAGGNTGELFFGEGSRLTVL.

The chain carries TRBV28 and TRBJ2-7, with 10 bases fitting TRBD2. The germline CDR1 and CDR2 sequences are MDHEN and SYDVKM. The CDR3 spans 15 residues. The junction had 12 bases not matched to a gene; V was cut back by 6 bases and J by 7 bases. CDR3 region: CASSFSASGSREQYF. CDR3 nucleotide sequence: TGTGCCAGCAGCTTTTCCGCTAGCGGGAGTAGAGAGCAGTACTTC.

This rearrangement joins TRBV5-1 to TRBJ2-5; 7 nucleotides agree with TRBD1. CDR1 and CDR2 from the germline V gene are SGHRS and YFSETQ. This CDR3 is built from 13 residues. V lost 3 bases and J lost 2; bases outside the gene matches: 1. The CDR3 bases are TGCGCCAGCAGCTCGGGACAGCAAGAGACCCAGTACTTC. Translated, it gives CASSSGQQETQYF.

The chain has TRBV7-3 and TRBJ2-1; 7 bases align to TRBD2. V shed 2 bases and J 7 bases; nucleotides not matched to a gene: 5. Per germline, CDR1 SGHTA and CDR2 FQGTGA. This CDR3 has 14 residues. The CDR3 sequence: CASSLAAGANEQFF. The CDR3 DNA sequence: TGTGCCAGCAGCTTAGCGGCGGGAGCTAATGAGCAGTTCTTC.

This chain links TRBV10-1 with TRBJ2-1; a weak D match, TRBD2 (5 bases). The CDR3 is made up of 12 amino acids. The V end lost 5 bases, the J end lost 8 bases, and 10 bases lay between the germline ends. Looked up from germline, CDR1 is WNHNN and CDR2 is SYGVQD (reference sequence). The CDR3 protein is CASSTSSHEQFF. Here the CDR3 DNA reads TGCGCCAGCAGTACTAGTTCCCATGAGCAGTTCTTC.

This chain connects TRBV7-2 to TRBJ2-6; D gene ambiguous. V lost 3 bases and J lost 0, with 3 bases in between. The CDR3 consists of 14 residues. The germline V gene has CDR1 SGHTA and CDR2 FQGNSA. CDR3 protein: CASSLFSGANVLTF. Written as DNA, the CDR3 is TGTGCCAGCAGCTTGTTCTCTGGGGCCAACGTCCTGACTTTC.

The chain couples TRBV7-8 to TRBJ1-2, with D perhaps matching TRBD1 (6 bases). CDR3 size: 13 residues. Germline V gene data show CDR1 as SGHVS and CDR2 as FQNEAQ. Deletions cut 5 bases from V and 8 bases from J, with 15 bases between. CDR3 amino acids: CASSIRQADGYTF. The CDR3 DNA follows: TGTGCCAGCAGCATAAGACAGGCGGACGGCTACACCTTC.

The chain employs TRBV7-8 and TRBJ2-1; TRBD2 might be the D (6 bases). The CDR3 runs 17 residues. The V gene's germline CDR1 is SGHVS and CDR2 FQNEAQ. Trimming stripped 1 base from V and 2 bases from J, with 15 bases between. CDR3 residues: CASSLGGGDVTYNEQFF. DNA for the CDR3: TGTGCCAGCAGCTTAGGGGGCGGGGACGTAACCTACAATGAGCAGTTCTTC.

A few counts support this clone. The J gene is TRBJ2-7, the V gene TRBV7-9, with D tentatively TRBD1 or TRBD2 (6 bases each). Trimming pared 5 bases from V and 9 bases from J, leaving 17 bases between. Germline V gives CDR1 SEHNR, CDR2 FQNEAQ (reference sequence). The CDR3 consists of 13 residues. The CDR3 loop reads CASSPTGLRGQYF. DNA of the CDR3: TGTGCCAGCAGCCCGACGGGACTCAGGGGGCAGTACTTC.